Presented here are 18 T cell receptor beta chains from one specimen sequenced in a study of T-cell reconstitution after alpha-beta-depleted transplantation in children. The TCRbeta library incorporated unique molecular identifiers. TCRdb analysed the PCR reads with MiXCR anew, one entry per CDR3 protein. The data show some 520,000 distinct CDR3 sequences, with about 33% seen just once and around 2.4% held by the top ten. Material: PBMCs from the stem cell graft donor, obtained from the stem cell graft. All receptors come from a human donor who donated a stem cell graft to a child with aplastic anemia.

This clonotype was picked up a small number of times. The CDR3 reads CASRANQGYNSPLHF. Written as DNA, the CDR3 is TGTGCCAGCAGGGCAAACCAGGGGTATAATTCACCCCTCCACTTT. This sequence joins TRBV27 and TRBJ1-6; D is perhaps TRBD1 (6 bases). CDR1 MNHEY and CDR2 SMNVEV come from the germline V gene (reference sequence). CDR3 length: 15 residues. V lost 6 bases to trimming and J lost 4 bases, with 13 bases between them.

Only a few counts were recorded for this clonotype. The chain uses TRBV25-1 and TRBJ2-7; no clear D. The CDR3 is 11 residues long. Trimming left V 5 bases short and J 4 bases short, with 6 bases between. The germline V gene has CDR1 MGHDK and CDR2 SYGVNS. CDR3 region: CASSPMYEQYF. The DNA of the CDR3 is TGTGCCAGCAGTCCTATGTACGAGCAGTACTTC.

The chain links TRBV7-9 to TRBJ2-2; D not resolved. Germline lookup yields CDR1 SEHNR and CDR2 FQNEAQ (reference sequence). The CDR3 is 13 amino acids. V was clipped by 5 bases and J by 3 bases, with 7 bases between them. In DNA, the CDR3 is TGTGCCAGCAGCGCCCGGGACACCGGGGAGCTGTTTTTT. It encodes CASSARDTGELFF. Full variable domain (missing parts from reference TRBV7-9 and TRBJ2-2): DTGVSQNPRHKITKRGQNVTFRCDPISEHNRLYWYRQTLGQGPEFLTYFQNEAQLEKSRLLSDRFSAERPKGSFSTLEIQRTEQGDSAMYLCASSARDTGELFFGEGSRLTVL.

This clonotype showed up just a few times. The rearrangement joins TRBV7-8 to TRBJ1-3; D may be TRBD1 (5 bases). V lost 8 bases, J lost 3 bases, and 14 bases lay in between. CDR3 length: 14 amino acids. The V gene's germline CDR1 is SGHVS and CDR2 FQNEAQ. CDR3 bases: TGTGCCAGCGGTCGGGGAGGGGTTGGAAACACCATATATTTT. Residues: CASGRGGVGNTIYF.

This clonotype was seen more than once but under ten times. V gene TRBV27 combines with J gene TRBJ1-1; a weak D match, TRBD1 (6 bases). CDR1 MNHEY and CDR2 SMNVEV come from the germline V gene (reference sequence). The CDR3 consists of 16 residues. V gave up 6 bases and J gave up 3 bases, with 20 bases separating them. For the CDR3, the DNA is TGTGCCAGCAGGGGAGAGGGGGGGCGCCGGTACACTGAAGCTTTCTTT. Its protein product is CASRGEGGRRYTEAFF.

CDR3 protein: CASSQELRTSGWDEQFF. In nucleotides, the CDR3 is TGTGCCAGCAGCCAGGAGCTGAGGACTAGCGGTTGGGATGAGCAGTTCTTC. This chain joins TRBV14 and TRBJ2-1; 10 bases align to TRBD2. J was trimmed by 8 bases and V by 3 bases; bases with no gene match: 13. Germline values: CDR1 SGHDN, CDR2 FVKESK. There are 17 residues in the CDR3. Drawing the rest from reference TRBV14 and TRBJ2-1, the complete variable domain is EAGVTQFPSHSVIEKGQTVTLRCDPISGHDNLYWYRRVMGKEIKFLLHFVKESKQDESGMPNNRFLAERTGGTYSTLKVQPAELEDSGVYFCASSQELRTSGWDEQFFGPGTRLTVL.

This clonotype was counted only a few times. This chain joins TRBV18 and TRBJ2-1; TRBD2 is a possible D gene (5 bases). The CDR3 extends over 13 amino acids. V was shortened by 3 bases and J by 6 bases, with 9 bases between the two germline ends. From germline, CDR1 is KGHSH and CDR2 LQKENI. CDR3 amino acids: CASSPDSVNEQFF. CDR3 DNA: TGTGCCAGCTCACCGGACTCGGTCAATGAGCAGTTCTTC.

The sample holds a few counts of this clonotype. The rearrangement uses TRBV5-1 and TRBJ2-1; the match to TRBD1 covers 11 bases. Trimming took 7 bases from V and 7 from J; bases not matched to a gene: 4. This CDR3 has 13 residues. Germline CDR1 reads SGHRS; CDR2 reads YFSETQ. The CDR3 loop is CASQWDRGNEQFF. CDR3 nucleotide sequence: TGCGCCAGCCAGTGGGACAGGGGGAATGAGCAGTTCTTC. Together with reference TRBV5-1 and TRBJ2-1, the CDR3 gives the full variable domain: KAGVTQTPRYLIKTRGQQVTLSCSPISGHRSVSWYQQTPGQGLQFLFEYFSETQRNKGNFPGRFSGRQFSNSRSEMNVSTLELGDSALYLCASQWDRGNEQFFGPGTRLTVL.

This clonotype was detected only a few times. The rearrangement joins TRBV5-1 to TRBJ1-1, with D possibly being TRBD1 (6 bases). Per germline, CDR1 SGHRS and CDR2 YFSETQ. The CDR3 is 13 amino acids. V was pared by 4 bases and J by 7 bases, with 14 bases between. Written as DNA, the CDR3 is TGCGCCAGCAGCCCACGCGGACAGATTGAAGCTTTCTTT. Its protein is CASSPRGQIEAFF.

The CDR3 is CSASYNEQFF. The CDR3 DNA reads TGCAGTGCCTCCTACAATGAGCAGTTCTTC. The rearrangement uses TRBV20-1 and TRBJ2-1; no firm D call. The CDR3 covers 10 residues. Germline V gene lookup returns CDR1 DFQATT and CDR2 SNEGSKA (reference sequence). V was cut by 6 bases and J by 0 bases, with 0 bases left in between.

A few counts support this clonotype. This sequence joins TRBV14 and TRBJ2-1; 11 bases match TRBD2. V lost 5 bases and J lost 6; bases outside the gene matches: 6. Germline lookup yields CDR1 SGHDN and CDR2 FVKESK. This CDR3 region has 15 residues. The CDR3 sequence: CASSLAGGPSNEQFF. CDR3 nucleotides: TGTGCCAGCAGCTTAGCGGGAGGGCCGAGCAATGAGCAGTTCTTC.

V gene TRBV7-3 combines with J gene TRBJ1-1; no definite D call. Trimming left V 2 bases short and J 0 bases short, with 13 bases between. From germline, CDR1 is SGHTA and CDR2 FQGTGA. The CDR3 has 16 amino acids. The CDR3 DNA follows: TGTGCCAGCAGCTTAGTAGCAGGTAGCATGAACACTGAAGCTTTCTTT. The encoded protein is CASSLVAGSMNTEAFF.

The chain uses TRBV7-2 and TRBJ1-6; D possibly corresponds to TRBD1 (6 bases). Looked up from germline, CDR1 is SGHTA and CDR2 is FQGNSA. The V gene lost 1 base and the J gene lost 9 bases, with 13 bases spanning the gap. The CDR3 covers 15 residues. In DNA, the CDR3 is TGTGCCAGCAGCTTAGAAGGGGGAAAGATTTCACCCCTCCACTTT. Its protein is CASSLEGGKISPLHF.

The rearrangement uses TRBV27 and TRBJ2-1; D is undetermined. CDR3 size: 15 residues. CDR1 and CDR2 (germline): MNHEY, SMNVEV (reference sequence). V was trimmed by 0 bases and J by 8 bases, leaving 14 bases between them. As DNA, the CDR3 is TGTGCCAGCAGTTTATCAGGGCGACGTTTCGATGAGCAGTTCTTC. As protein: CASSLSGRRFDEQFF.

This clonotype has a handful of counts. The V call is TRBV6-1, the J call TRBJ1-1; TRBD1 is a possible D gene (5 bases). The CDR3 totals 13 residues. Germline V gives CDR1 MNHNS, CDR2 SASEGT. The germline V and J ends were trimmed by 7 bases and 3 bases, with 12 bases remaining between them. The CDR3 sequence is CASTEGLDTEAFF. The CDR3 coding sequence is TGTGCCAGCACAGAGGGGCTCGACACTGAAGCTTTCTTT.

In its sample, this clonotype was seen a few times. The chain's CDR3 is CATKGLNEQFF. The CDR3 DNA sequence: TGTGCCACAAAAGGCCTCAATGAGCAGTTCTTC. This chain joins TRBV6-2 or TRBV6-3 and TRBJ2-1; no clear D gene. This CDR3 has 11 amino acids. Germline V gene data show CDR1 as MNHEY and CDR2 as SVGEGT. Trimming shortened V by 10 bases and J by 6 bases, and 10 bases separated the two germline ends.

This chain joins TRBV12-3 or TRBV12-4 and TRBJ2-3, with D unresolved. The V end was cut by 6 bases, the J end by 4 bases, with 17 bases between. There are 15 residues in the CDR3. Written as DNA, the CDR3 is TGTGCCAGCAGCGCCCGCCCAGGTAGGGCAGATACGCAGTATTTT. This gives the protein CASSARPGRADTQYF.

The V and J genes are TRBV7-9 and TRBJ2-6, with a possible D match to TRBD1 (6 bases). Germline loops: CDR1 SEHNR, CDR2 FQNEAQ (reference sequence). The CDR3 spans 15 residues. V was pared by 3 bases and J by 2 bases, with 8 bases between. The CDR3 is CASSFAGAGANVLTF. The CDR3 nucleotides are TGTGCCAGCAGCTTTGCAGGGGCTGGGGCCAACGTCCTGACTTTC.